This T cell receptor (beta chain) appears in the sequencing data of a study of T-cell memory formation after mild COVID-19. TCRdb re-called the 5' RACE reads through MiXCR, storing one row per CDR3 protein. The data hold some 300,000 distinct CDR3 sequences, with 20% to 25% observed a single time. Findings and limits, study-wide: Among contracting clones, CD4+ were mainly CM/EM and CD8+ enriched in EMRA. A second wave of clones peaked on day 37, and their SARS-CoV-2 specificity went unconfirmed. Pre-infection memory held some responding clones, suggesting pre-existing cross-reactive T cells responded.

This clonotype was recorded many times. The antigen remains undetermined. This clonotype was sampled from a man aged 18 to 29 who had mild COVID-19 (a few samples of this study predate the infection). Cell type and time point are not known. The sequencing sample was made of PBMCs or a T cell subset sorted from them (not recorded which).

CDR3 sequence reads: CSAVDQRKLFF. CDR3 DNA: TGCAGTGCGGTCGACCAGAGGAAGCTGTTTTTT. The chain combines TRBV20-1 with TRBJ2-2; unclear D gene. Trimming took off 6 bases at V and 12 bases at J, with 14 bases between the two ends. Germline CDR1 is DFQATT and CDR2 is SNEGSKA (reference sequence). CDR3 length: 11 amino acids.